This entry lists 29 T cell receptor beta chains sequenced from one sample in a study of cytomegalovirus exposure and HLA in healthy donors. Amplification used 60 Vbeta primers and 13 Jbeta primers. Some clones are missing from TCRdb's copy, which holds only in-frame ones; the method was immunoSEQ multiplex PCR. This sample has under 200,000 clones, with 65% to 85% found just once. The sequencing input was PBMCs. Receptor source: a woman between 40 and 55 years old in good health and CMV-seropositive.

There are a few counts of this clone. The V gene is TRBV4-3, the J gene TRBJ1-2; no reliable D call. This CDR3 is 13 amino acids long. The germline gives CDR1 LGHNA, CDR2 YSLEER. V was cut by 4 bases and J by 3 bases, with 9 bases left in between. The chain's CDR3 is CASSPLRDYGYTF. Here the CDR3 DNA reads TGCGCCAGCAGCCCCCTTCGGGACTATGGCTACACCTTC.

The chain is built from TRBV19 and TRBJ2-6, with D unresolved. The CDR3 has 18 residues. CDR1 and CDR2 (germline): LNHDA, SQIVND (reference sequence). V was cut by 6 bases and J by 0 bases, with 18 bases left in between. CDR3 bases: TGTGCCAGTAGCCCATCTGCTGGCACTATCTCTGGGGCCAACGTCCTGACTTTC. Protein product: CASSPSAGTISGANVLTF.

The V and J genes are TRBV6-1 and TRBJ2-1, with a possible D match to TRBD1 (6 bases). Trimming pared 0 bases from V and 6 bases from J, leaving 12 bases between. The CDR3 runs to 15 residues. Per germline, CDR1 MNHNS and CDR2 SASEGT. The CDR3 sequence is CASSEATGYANEQFF. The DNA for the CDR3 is TGTGCCAGCAGTGAAGCCACAGGGTATGCCAATGAGCAGTTCTTC.

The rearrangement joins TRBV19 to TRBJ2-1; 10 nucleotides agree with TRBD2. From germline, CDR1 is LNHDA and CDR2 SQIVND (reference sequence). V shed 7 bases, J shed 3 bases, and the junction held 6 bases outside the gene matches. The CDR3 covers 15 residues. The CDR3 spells CASTPLAGVYNEQFF. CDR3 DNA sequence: TGTGCCAGTACCCCCCTAGCGGGAGTCTACAATGAGCAGTTCTTC. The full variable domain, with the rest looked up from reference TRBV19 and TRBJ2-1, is DGGITQSPKYLFRKEGQNVTLSCEQNLNHDAMYWYRQDPGQGLRLIYYSQIVNDFQKGDIAEGYSVSREKKESFPLTVTSAQKNPTAFYLCASTPLAGVYNEQFFGPGTRLTVL.

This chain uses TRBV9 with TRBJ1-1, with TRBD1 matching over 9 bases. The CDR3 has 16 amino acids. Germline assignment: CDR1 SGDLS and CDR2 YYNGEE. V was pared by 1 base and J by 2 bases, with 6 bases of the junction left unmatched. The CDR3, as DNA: TGTGCCAGCAGCGTACTTCCGGGACAGGGCAACACTGAAGCTTTCTTT. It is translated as CASSVLPGQGNTEAFF.

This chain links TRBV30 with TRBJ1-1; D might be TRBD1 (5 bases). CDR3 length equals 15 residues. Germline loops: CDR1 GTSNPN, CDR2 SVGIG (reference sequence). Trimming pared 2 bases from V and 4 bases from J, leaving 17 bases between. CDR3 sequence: CAWSYKGRGTTEAFF. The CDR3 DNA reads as TGTGCCTGGAGTTACAAGGGACGGGGGACCACTGAAGCTTTCTTT.

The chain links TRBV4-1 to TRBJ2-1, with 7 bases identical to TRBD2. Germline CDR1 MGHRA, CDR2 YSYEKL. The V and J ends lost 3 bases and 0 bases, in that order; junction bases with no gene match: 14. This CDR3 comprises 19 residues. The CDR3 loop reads CASSQGPGTSASSYNEQFF. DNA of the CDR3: TGCGCCAGCAGCCAGGGACCGGGAACTAGCGCTAGCTCCTACAATGAGCAGTTCTTC.

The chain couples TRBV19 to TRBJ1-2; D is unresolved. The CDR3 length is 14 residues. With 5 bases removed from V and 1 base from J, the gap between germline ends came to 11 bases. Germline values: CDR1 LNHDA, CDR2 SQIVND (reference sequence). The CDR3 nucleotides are TGTGCCAGTAGTGATGAACACATTAACTATGGCTACACCTTC. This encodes CASSDEHINYGYTF.

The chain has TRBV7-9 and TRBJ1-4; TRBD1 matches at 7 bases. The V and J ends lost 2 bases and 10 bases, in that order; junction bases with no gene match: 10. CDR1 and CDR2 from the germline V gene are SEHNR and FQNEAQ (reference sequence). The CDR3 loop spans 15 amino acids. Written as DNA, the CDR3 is TGTGCCAGCAGCTTATGGGACAGTAAGGTCGGAAAACTGTTTTTT. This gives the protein CASSLWDSKVGKLFF. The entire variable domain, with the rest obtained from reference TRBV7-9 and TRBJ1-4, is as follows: DTGVSQNPRHKITKRGQNVTFRCDPISEHNRLYWYRQTLGQGPEFLTYFQNEAQLEKSRLLSDRFSAERPKGSFSTLEIQRTEQGDSAMYLCASSLWDSKVGKLFFGSGTQLSVL.

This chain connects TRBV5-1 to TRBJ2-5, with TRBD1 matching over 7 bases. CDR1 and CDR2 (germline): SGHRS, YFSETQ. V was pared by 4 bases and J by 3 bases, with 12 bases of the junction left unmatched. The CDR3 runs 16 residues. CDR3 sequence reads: CASSQLPGGKEETQYF. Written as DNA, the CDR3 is TGCGCCAGCAGCCAATTACCAGGGGGTAAGGAAGAGACCCAGTACTTC.

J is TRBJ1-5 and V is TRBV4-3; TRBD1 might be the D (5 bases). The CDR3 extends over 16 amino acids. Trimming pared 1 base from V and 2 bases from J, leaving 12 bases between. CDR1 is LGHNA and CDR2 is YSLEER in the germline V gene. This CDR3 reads CASSQGLLQGNQPQHF. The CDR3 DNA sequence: TGCGCCAGCAGCCAAGGCCTTTTACAGGGCAATCAGCCCCAGCATTTT.

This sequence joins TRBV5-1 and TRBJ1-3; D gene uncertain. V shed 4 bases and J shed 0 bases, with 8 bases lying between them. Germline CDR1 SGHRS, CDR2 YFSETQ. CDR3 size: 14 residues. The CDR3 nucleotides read TGCGCCAGCAGCGGCGGGATCTCTGGAAACACCATATATTTT. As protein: CASSGGISGNTIYF.

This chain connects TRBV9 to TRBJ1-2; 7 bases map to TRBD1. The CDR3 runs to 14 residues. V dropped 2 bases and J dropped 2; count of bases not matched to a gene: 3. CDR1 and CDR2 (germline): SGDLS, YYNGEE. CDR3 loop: CASSVGDRNYGYTF. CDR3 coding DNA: TGTGCCAGCAGCGTCGGGGACAGAAACTATGGCTACACCTTC. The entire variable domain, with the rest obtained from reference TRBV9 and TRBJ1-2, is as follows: DSGVTQTPKHLITATGQRVTLRCSPRSGDLSVYWYQQSLDQGLQFLIQYYNGEERAKGNILERFSAQQFPDLHSELNLSSLELGDSALYFCASSVGDRNYGYTFGSGTRLTVV.

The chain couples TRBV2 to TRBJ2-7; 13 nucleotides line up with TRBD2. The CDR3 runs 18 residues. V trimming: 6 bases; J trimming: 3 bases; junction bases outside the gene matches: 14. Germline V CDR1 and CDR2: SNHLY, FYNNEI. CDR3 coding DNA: TGTGCCAGCAGAATAAGCAATGTGGGACTAGCGGGGAACTACGAGCAGTACTTC. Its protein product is CASRISNVGLAGNYEQYF.

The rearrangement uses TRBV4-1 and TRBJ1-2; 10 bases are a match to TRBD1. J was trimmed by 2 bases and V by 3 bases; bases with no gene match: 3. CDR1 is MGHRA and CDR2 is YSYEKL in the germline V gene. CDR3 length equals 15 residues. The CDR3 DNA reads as TGCGCCAGCAGCCAGTGGACAGGGGGAAACTATGGCTACACCTTC. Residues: CASSQWTGGNYGYTF.

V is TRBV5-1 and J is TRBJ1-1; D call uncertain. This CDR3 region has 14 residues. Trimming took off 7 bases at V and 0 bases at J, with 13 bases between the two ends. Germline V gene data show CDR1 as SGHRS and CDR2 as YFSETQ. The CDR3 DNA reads TGCGCCAGCTTTTTGACACCGATGAACACTGAAGCTTTCTTT. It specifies CASFLTPMNTEAFF.

The CDR3 spells CASSLSTSGVQDTQYF. The DNA for the CDR3 is TGTGCCAGCAGTTTATCGACTAGCGGTGTTCAAGATACGCAGTATTTT. V gene TRBV27 combines with J gene TRBJ2-3; 9 bases agree with TRBD2. Germline CDR1 and CDR2: MNHEY and SMNVEV (reference sequence). Losses at the gene ends were 0 bases for V and 5 bases for J; bases not matched to a gene: 6. The CDR3 loop spans 16 amino acids.

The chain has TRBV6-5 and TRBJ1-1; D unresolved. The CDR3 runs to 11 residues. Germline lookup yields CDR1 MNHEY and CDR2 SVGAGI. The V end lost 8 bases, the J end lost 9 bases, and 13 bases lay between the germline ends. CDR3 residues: CASAQWPQAFF. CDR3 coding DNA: TGTGCCAGCGCCCAATGGCCCCAAGCTTTCTTT.

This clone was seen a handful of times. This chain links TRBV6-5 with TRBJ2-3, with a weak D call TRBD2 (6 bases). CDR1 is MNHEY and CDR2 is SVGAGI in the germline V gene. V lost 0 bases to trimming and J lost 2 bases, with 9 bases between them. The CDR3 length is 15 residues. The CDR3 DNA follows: TGTGCCAGCAGTTACTCCGGGAGATACACAGATACGCAGTATTTT. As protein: CASSYSGRYTDTQYF.

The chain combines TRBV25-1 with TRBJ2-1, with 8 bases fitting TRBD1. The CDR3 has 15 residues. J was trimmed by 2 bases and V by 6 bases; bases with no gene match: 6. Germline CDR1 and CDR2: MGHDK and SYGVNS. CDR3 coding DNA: TGTGCCAGCAGCCAAGGACAGGGAGCCTACAATGAGCAGTTCTTC. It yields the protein CASSQGQGAYNEQFF.

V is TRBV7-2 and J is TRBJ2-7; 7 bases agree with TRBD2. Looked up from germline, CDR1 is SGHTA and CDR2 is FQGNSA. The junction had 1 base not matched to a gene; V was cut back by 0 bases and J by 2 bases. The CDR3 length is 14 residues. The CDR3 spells CASSLAGLTYEQYF. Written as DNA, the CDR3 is TGTGCCAGCAGCTTAGCGGGACTAACCTACGAGCAGTACTTC.

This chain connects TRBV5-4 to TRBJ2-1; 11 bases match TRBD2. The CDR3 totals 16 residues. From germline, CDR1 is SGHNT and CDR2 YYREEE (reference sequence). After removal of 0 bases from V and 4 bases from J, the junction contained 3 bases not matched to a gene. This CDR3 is CASSLAASGRYNEQFF. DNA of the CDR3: TGTGCCAGCAGCTTGGCTGCTAGCGGGAGGTACAATGAGCAGTTCTTC.

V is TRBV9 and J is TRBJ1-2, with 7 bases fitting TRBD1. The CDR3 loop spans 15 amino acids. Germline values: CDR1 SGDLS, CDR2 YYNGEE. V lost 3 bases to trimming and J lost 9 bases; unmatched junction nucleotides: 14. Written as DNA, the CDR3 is TGTGCCAGCAGCGGGTTCCAGGGGGGCGAGCGGCGCTACACCTTC. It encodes CASSGFQGGERRYTF.

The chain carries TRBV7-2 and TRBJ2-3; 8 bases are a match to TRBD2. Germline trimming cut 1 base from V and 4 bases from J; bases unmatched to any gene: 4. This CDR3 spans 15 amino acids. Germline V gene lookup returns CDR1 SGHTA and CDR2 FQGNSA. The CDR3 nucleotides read TGTGCCAGCAGCTTAGATAGCGGGGAGTCAGATACGCAGTATTTT. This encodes CASSLDSGESDTQYF. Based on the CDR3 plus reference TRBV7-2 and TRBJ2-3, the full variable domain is GAGVSQSPSNKVTEKGKDVELRCDPISGHTALYWYRQSLGQGLEFLIYFQGNSAPDKSGLPSDRFSAERTGGSVSTLTIQRTQQEDSAVYLCASSLDSGESDTQYFGPGTRLTVL.

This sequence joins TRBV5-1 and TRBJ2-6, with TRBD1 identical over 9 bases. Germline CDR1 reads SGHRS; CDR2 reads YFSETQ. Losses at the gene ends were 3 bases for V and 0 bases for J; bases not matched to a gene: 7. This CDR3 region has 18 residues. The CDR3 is CASSYRDRESSGANVLTF. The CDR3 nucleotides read TGCGCCAGCAGCTATAGGGACAGGGAGAGCTCTGGGGCCAACGTCCTGACTTTC.

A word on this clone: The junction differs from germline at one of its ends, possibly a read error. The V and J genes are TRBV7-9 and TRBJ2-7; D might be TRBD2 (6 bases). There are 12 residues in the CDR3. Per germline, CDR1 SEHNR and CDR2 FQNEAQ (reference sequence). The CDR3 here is CSSAGPIYEQYF. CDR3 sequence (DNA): TGTTCCAGCGCGGGGCCGATCTACGAGCAGTACTTC.

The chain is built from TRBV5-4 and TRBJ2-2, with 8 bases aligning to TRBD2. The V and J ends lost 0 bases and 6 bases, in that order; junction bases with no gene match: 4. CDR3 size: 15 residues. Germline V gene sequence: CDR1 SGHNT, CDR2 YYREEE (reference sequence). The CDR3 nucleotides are TGTGCCAGCAGCTTGGGCGGGGGGCTGGCCGGGGAGCTGTTTTTT. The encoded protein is CASSLGGGLAGELFF.

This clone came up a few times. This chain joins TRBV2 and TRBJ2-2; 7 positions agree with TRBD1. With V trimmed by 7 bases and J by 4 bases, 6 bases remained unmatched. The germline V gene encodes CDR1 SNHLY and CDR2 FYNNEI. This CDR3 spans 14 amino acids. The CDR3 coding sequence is TGTGCCAGCAACCAGGGGGTCGGCACCGGGGAGCTGTTTTTT. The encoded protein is CASNQGVGTGELFF.

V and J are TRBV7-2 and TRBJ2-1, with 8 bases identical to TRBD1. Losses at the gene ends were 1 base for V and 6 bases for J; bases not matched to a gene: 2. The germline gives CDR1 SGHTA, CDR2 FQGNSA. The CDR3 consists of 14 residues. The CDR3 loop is CASSLGTGGNEQFF. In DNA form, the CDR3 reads TGTGCCAGCAGCTTAGGAACAGGGGGCAATGAGCAGTTCTTC. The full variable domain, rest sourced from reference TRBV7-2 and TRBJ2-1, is GAGVSQSPSNKVTEKGKDVELRCDPISGHTALYWYRQSLGQGLEFLIYFQGNSAPDKSGLPSDRFSAERTGGSVSTLTIQRTQQEDSAVYLCASSLGTGGNEQFFGPGTRLTVL.